A selection of T cell receptor beta chains follows, all from one sample in a study of T cell responses to AZD1222 COVID-19 vaccine. Some clones are missing from TCRdb's copy, which holds only in-frame ones; the method was immunoSEQ multiplex PCR. This sample has 140,000 or so clones, with approximately 90% found just once. The input for sequencing was peripheral blood, taken 28 days after the second AZD1222 dose. The receptors were gathered from an adult who received the AZD1222 COVID-19 vaccine. CDR3s include the opening cysteine and the closing phenylalanine or tryptophan. The D gene is left open where the match is weak. Clone size appears in some rows only: once, few, many, or a class for an expanded clone.

v_call	d_call	clone_size	j_call	cdr3_nt	cdr3_aa
TRBV27	TRBD1	-	TRBJ1-1	TGTGCCAGCAGTCCACAGGGGCCCCGTGAAGCTTTCTTT	CASSPQGPREAFF
TRBV20-1	-	-	TRBJ1-1	TGCAGTGCTCCAGGTGATGCTGAAGCTTTCTTT	CSAPGDAEAFF
TRBV6-4	TRBD1	-	TRBJ2-1	TGTGCCAGCAGTGTCCCGGGACAGGGGAATAGCGCCTACAATGAGCAGTTCTTC	CASSVPGQGNSAYNEQFF
TRBV5-1	-	-	TRBJ1-4	TGCGCCAGCAGCTTGGGGCAGGGAGATGAAAAACTGTTTTTT	CASSLGQGDEKLFF
TRBV24-1	-	-	TRBJ2-3	TGTGCCACCTCTTTTACGACTAGTCCACCTAGCACAGATACGCAGTATTTT	CATSFTTSPPSTDTQYF
TRBV13	-	-	TRBJ2-7	TGTGCCAGCAGCCTCCGGCCCGCAGCCTACGAGCAGTACTTC	CASSLRPAAYEQYF
TRBV6-5	TRBD1	-	TRBJ2-7	TGTGCCAGCAGTTACTCGTCAGGGGGACCCTACGAGCAGTACTTC	CASSYSSGGPYEQYF
TRBV5-1	TRBD1	-	TRBJ2-5	TGCGCCAGCAGCTTTATGACAGGGGGCTCGATAGCATTGGAGACCCAGTACTTC	CASSFMTGGSIALETQYF
TRBV25-1	TRBD1	-	TRBJ2-7	TGTGCCAGCAGCGCGACAGGGTTCGACTTGTACGAGCAGTACTTC	CASSATGFDLYEQYF
TRBV5-1	TRBD2	-	TRBJ2-1	TGCGCCAGCAGCCCGAAGACTAGCTTGGATGAGCAGTTCTTC	CASSPKTSLDEQFF
TRBV14	TRBD1	once	TRBJ1-6	TGTGCCAGCAGCCTCGGTGCTGACAGGGTCACACCCCTCCACTTT	CASSLGADRVTPLHF
TRBV2	-	-	TRBJ1-6	TGTGCCAGCAGTCGGTATGATAATTCACCCCTCCACTTT	CASSRYDNSPLHF
TRBV11-2	TRBD1	-	TRBJ2-1	TGTGCCAGCAGCTTAGAAGGGACAGTTTTTTACAATGAGCAGTTCTTC	CASSLEGTVFYNEQFF
TRBV5-1	TRBD1	-	TRBJ1-1	TGCGCCAGCAGCTGGGACAGGGGGAACACTGAAGCTTTCTTT	CASSWDRGNTEAFF
TRBV12-5	TRBD2	-	TRBJ2-2	TGTGCTAGTGGCCCCCCCTCGCTTACTAGCGGGGTCGCCGGGGAGCTGTTTTTT	CASGPPSLTSGVAGELFF
TRBV7-6	TRBD1	-	TRBJ1-1	TGTGCCAGCAGCCGGAGGGGGATAGACAGGGGCACTGAAGCTTTCTTT	CASSRRGIDRGTEAFF
TRBV11-3	TRBD2	-	TRBJ2-5	TGTGCCAGCAGCTTCGGGACTAGCGGGGGGGAGACCCAGTACTTC	CASSFGTSGGETQYF
TRBV29-1	-	few	TRBJ2-7	TGCAGCGTTGCGGCCGGGACACCTCCCGACGAGCAGTACTTC	CSVAAGTPPDEQYF
TRBV5-1	-	-	TRBJ1-2	TGCGCCAGCAGCTTTGGCCTTGGGGGCTATGGCTACACCTTC	CASSFGLGGYGYTF
TRBV9	TRBD2	once	TRBJ2-3	TGTGCCAGCAGGGCGGTAAGCGGGATAGATACGCAGTATTTT	CASRAVSGIDTQYF
TRBV5-6	-	-	TRBJ2-7	TGTGCCAGCAGCTTGGCCAGTAGCAACTACGAGCAGTACTTC	CASSLASSNYEQYF
TRBV27	TRBD1	-	TRBJ1-1	TGTGCCAGCAGTCAAGGGACAGGGGGTACCCTTTACGCTGAAGCTTTCTTT	CASSQGTGGTLYAEAFF
TRBV24-1	-	-	TRBJ2-2	TGTGCCACCAGTGACTGGGGGCGAGGGACCGGGGAGCTGTTTTTT	CATSDWGRGTGELFF
TRBV11-2	TRBD1	-	TRBJ2-4	TGTGCCAGCAGCTTAGCAGGGGGCGGAAACATTCAGTACTTC	CASSLAGGGNIQYF
TRBV25-1	-	-	TRBJ2-1	TGTGCCAGCAGTGGGGAAGCATACAATGAGCAGTTCTTC	CASSGEAYNEQFF
TRBV5-6	TRBD1	-	TRBJ1-2	TGTGCCAGCAGCTCTATGTCCCGGGACAGGATTGGCTACACCTTC	CASSSMSRDRIGYTF
TRBV18	-	-	TRBJ2-7	TGTGCCAGCTCACCACGGGCTAGCACCTACGAGCAGTACTTC	CASSPRASTYEQYF
TRBV10-3	-	-	TRBJ2-2	TGTGCCATCAGTGAGTCGACTGCAGGGGATACCGGGGAGCTGTTTTTT	CAISESTAGDTGELFF
TRBV15	TRBD1	-	TRBJ1-3	TGTGCCACCAGCAGGGACTACGGGACAGGCTCTGGAAACACCATATATTTT	CATSRDYGTGSGNTIYF
TRBV6-1	-	-	TRBJ1-5	TGTGCCAGCAGTGAAATAGCCGGGGCGGGCCAGCCCCAGCATTTT	CASSEIAGAGQPQHF
TRBV7-3	-	-	TRBJ2-1	TGTGCCAGCAGCATAGGGGGCAATGAGCAGTTCTTC	CASSIGGNEQFF
TRBV18	TRBD1	-	TRBJ1-5	TGTGCCAGCTCCCCGGACAGGGTCAGCAATCAGCCCCAGCATTTT	CASSPDRVSNQPQHF
TRBV9	-	-	TRBJ1-2	TGTGCCAGCAGCGTCAGTAATGCCGGGCGATATGGCTACACCTTC	CASSVSNAGRYGYTF
TRBV9	-	-	TRBJ2-2	TGTGCCAGCAGCTCACGGAGTCCGGGGCTCGTGGCCGGGGAGCTGTTTTTT	CASSSRSPGLVAGELFF
TRBV2	-	-	TRBJ1-2	TGTGCCAGCGACAGGAACTATGGCTACACCTTC	CASDRNYGYTF
TRBV29-1	-	-	TRBJ1-1	TGCAGCGTTGACGGACAGATGAACACTGAAGCTTTCTTT	CSVDGQMNTEAFF
TRBV10-3	-	once	TRBJ2-7	TGTGCCATCAGTGATCAGGGCGGTCTATCCTCCTACGAGCAGTACTTC	CAISDQGGLSSYEQYF
TRBV5-1	-	-	TRBJ1-1	TGCGCCAGCAGCCTCACGGGGAGGATGAACACTGAAGCTTTCTTT	CASSLTGRMNTEAFF
TRBV10-2	-	-	TRBJ2-7	TGCGCCAGCAGCGCGGAGGAAGGGGAGCAGTACTTC	CASSAEEGEQYF